This entry describes one T cell receptor (beta chain). A much larger clone sits a single nucleotide away, making a read error possible. The CDR3 regions of TCR beta were amplified from RNA transcripts. With the HTBI primer set, the TCR CDR3 went through a first round of RT-PCR. From the multiplex PCR reads, TCRdb called clonotypes with MiXCR, one entry per CDR3 protein. Among around 99,000 distinct CDR3 sequences listed, about 17% were seen once. These data come from a study of T cells in Graves' hyperthyroidism and ophthalmopathy. The receptor was isolated from a woman aged 45-60 years with Graves' hyperthyroidism. Sequencing used blood.

The CDR3 protein is CASRPGEMSTEAFF. The CDR3 DNA reads TGTGCCAGCAGACCTGGGGAAATGAGCACTGAAGCTTTCTTT. The chain has TRBV28 and TRBJ1-1; unclear D gene. From germline, CDR1 is MDHEN and CDR2 SYDVKM. V was shortened by 6 bases and J by 4 bases, with 15 bases between the two germline ends. This CDR3 comprises 14 residues.